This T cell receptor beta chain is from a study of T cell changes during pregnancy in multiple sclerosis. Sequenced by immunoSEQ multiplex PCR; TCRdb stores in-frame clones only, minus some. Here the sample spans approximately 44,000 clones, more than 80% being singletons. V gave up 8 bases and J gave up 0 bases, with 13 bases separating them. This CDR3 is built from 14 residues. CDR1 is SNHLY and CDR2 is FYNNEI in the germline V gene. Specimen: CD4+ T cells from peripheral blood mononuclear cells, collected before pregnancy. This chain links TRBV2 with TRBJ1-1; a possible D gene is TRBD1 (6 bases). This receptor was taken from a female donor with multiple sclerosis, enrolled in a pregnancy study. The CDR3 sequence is CASRSDSLNTEAFF. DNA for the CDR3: TGTGCCAGCCGATCGGACAGTTTGAACACTGAAGCTTTCTTT.